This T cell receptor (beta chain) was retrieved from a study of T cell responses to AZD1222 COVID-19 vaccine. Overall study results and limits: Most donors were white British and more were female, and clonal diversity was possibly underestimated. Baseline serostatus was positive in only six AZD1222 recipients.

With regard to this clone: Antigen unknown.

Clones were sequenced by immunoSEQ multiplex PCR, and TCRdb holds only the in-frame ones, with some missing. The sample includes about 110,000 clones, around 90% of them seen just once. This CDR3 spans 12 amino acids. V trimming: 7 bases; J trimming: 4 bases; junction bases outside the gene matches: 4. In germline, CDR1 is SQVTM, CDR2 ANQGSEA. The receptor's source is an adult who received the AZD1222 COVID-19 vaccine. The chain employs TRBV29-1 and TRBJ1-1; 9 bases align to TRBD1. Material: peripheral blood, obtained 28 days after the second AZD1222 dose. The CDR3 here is CSAGQGSTEAFF. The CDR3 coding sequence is TGCAGCGCTGGACAGGGGAGCACTGAAGCTTTCTTT.